Sequencing of this T cell receptor (beta chain) was carried out in a study of blood T cell repertoires in COVID-19. Overall study: T cells, B-cell-depleted T cells, or PBMCs provided the cDNA or gDNA that served as material.

This clone was observed a single time. How the authors handled the data: Amplification of reference gene primers was used by the study to estimate nucleated cell counts. The method was immunoSEQ multiplex PCR; TCRdb's version includes in-frame clones alone and lacks a portion of them. V and J calls and clone size are given by that table; D and trimming were obtained from the DNA. The repertoire holds about 70,000 clones, approximately 90% seen once, with approximately 20% in the top ten. Material for sequencing was peripheral blood. This clonotype was sampled from an elderly woman with acute or convalescent COVID-19.

The chain's CDR3 is CSVEARPDRTTNEKLFF. The CDR3 nucleotides read TGCAGCGTTGAAGCCCGGCCTGACAGAACAACTAATGAAAAACTGTTTTTT. V is TRBV29-1 and J is TRBJ1-4; a possible D gene is TRBD1 (5 bases). The CDR3 length is 17 residues. The ends were cut back, 1 base at V and 0 bases at J, with 15 bases in the middle. The V gene's germline CDR1 is SQVTM and CDR2 ANQGSEA.